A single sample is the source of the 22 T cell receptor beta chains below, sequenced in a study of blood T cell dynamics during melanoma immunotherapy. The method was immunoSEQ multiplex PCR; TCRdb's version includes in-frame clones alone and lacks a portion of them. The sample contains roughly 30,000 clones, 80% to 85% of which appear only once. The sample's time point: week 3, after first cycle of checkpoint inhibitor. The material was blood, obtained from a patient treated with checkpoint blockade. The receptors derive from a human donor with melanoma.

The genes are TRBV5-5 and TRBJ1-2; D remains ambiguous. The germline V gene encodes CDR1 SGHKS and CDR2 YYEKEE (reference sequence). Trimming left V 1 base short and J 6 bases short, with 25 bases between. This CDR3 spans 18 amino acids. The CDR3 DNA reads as TGTGCCAGCAGCTTGAGTTCAGTCAGTTCCTCACCCACCCATGGCTACACCTTC. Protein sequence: CASSLSSVSSSPTHGYTF.

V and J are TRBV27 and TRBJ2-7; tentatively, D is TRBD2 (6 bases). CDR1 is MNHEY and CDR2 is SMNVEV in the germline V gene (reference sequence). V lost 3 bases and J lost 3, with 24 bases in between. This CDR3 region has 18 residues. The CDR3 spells CASSLAGKAEGVYYEQYF. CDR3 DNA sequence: TGTGCCAGCAGTTTGGCGGGGAAGGCGGAGGGTGTTTACTACGAGCAGTACTTC.

The DNA for the CDR3 is TGCGCCAGCAGGGCCTCAGGGGCCGGGGAGCTGTTTTTT. Translated, it gives CASRASGAGELFF. The genes are TRBV5-1 and TRBJ2-2, with D tentatively TRBD1 (6 bases). This CDR3 spans 13 amino acids. Per germline, CDR1 SGHRS and CDR2 YFSETQ. V was cut by 5 bases and J by 6 bases, with 11 bases left in between.

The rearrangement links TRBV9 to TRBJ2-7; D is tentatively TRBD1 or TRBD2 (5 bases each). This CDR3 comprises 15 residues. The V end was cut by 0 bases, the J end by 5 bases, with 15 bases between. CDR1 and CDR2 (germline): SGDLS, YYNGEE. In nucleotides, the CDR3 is TGTGCCAGCAGCGTAGCGGGGCTCAGGACCAACGAGCAGTACTTC. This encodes CASSVAGLRTNEQYF.

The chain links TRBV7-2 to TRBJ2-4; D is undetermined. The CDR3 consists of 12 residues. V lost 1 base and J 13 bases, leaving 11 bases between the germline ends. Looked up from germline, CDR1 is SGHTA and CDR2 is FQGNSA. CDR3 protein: CASSLEAGLQYF. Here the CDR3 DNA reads TGTGCCAGCAGCTTAGAGGCAGGCCTCCAGTACTTC. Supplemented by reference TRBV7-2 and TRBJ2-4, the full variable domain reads GAGVSQSPSNKVTEKGKDVELRCDPISGHTALYWYRQSLGQGLEFLIYFQGNSAPDKSGLPSDRFSAERTGGSVSTLTIQRTQQEDSAVYLCASSLEAGLQYFGAGTRLSVL.

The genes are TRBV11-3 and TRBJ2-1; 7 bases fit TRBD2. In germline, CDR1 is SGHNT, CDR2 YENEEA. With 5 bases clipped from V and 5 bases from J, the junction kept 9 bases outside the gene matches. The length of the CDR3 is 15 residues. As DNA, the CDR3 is TGTGCCAGCAGCATAGGGGAGGGTTGGGACAATGAGCAGTTCTTC. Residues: CASSIGEGWDNEQFF.

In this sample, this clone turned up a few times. The CDR3 protein is CASSLNGGRTGVMNTEAFF. CDR3 nucleotides: TGTGCCAGCAGCTTAAATGGGGGCCGGACAGGGGTCATGAACACTGAAGCTTTCTTT. This chain links TRBV11-2 with TRBJ1-1; 9 nucleotides line up with TRBD1. The V gene end was trimmed by 2 bases and the J gene end by 0 bases; junction bases not matched to a gene: 13. The CDR3 length is 19 residues. Germline loops: CDR1 SGHAT, CDR2 FQNNGV.

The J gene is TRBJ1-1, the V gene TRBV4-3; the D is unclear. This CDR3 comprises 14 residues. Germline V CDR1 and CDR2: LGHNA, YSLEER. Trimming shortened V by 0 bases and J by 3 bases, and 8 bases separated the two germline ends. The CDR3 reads CASSQDGADTEAFF. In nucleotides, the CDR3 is TGCGCCAGCAGCCAAGATGGTGCGGACACTGAAGCTTTCTTT.

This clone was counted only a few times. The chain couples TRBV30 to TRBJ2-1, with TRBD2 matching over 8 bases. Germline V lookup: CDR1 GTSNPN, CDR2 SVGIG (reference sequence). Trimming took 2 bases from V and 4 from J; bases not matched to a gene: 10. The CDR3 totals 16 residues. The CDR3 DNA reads TGTGCCTGGAGTCAAGAGGGAGTAGCGGGGTACAATGAGCAGTTCTTC. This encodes CAWSQEGVAGYNEQFF.

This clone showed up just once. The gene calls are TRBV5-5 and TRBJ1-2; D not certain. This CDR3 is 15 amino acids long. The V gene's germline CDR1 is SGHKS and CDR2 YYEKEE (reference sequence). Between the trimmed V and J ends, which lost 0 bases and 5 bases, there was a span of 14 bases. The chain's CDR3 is CASSLGQELSYGYTF. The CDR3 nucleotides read TGTGCCAGCAGCTTGGGTCAGGAACTCTCTTATGGCTACACCTTC.

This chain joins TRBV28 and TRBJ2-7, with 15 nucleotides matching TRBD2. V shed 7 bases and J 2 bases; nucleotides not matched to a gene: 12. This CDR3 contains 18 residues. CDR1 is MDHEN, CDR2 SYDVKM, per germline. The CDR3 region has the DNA TGTGCCAGCATCCCGGGGGGACTAGCGGGAGGAGGGGCCTACGAGCAGTACTTC. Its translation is CASIPGGLAGGGAYEQYF.

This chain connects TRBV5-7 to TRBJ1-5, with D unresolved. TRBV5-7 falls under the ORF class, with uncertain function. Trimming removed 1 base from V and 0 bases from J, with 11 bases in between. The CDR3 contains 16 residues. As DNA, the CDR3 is TGTGCCAGCAGCTTGCTTGGGCCTTTTAGCAATCAGCCCCAGCATTTT. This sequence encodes CASSLLGPFSNQPQHF.

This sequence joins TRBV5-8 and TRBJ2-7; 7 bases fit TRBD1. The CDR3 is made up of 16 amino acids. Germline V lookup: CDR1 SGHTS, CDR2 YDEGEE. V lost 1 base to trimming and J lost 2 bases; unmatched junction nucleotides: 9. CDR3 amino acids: CASSLSWDSFTYEQYF. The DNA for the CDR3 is TGTGCCAGCAGCTTGTCTTGGGACAGTTTCACCTACGAGCAGTACTTC.

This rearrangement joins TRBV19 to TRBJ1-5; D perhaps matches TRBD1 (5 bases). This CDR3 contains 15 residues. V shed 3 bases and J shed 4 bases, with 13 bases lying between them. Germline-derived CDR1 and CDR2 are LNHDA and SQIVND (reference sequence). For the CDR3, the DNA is TGTGCCAGTAGTATCAGGCAGGGAAAGAATCAGCCCCAGCATTTT. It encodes CASSIRQGKNQPQHF. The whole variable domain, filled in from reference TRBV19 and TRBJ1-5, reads DGGITQSPKYLFRKEGQNVTLSCEQNLNHDAMYWYRQDPGQGLRLIYYSQIVNDFQKGDIAEGYSVSREKKESFPLTVTSAQKNPTAFYLCASSIRQGKNQPQHFGDGTRLSIL.

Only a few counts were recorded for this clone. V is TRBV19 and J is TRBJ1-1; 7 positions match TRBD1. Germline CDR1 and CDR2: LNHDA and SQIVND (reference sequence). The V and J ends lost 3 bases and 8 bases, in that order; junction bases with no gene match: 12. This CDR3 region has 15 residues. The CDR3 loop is CASSIRGARSREAFF. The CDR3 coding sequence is TGTGCCAGTAGTATCAGGGGGGCCCGGTCCAGGGAAGCTTTCTTT.

The CDR3 is CASSSTTGNTIYF. The DNA of the CDR3 is TGTGCCAGCAGTAGTACTACTGGAAACACCATATATTTT. This chain connects TRBV2 to TRBJ1-3, with D hard to call. CDR3 length: 13 residues. CDR1 is SNHLY and CDR2 is FYNNEI in the germline V gene. V lost 5 bases, J lost 2 bases, and 7 bases lay in between.

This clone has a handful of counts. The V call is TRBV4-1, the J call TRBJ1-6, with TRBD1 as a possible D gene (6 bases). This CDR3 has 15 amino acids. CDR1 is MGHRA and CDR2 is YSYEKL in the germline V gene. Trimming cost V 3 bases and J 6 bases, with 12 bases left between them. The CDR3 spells CASSHFPGVNSPLHF. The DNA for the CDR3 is TGCGCCAGCAGCCATTTTCCAGGGGTTAATTCACCCCTCCACTTT.

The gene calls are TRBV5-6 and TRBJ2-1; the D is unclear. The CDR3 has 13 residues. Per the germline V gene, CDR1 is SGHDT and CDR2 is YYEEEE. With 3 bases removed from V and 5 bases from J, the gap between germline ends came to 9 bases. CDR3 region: CASSYGRNNEQFF. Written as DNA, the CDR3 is TGTGCCAGCAGCTACGGACGGAACAATGAGCAGTTCTTC.

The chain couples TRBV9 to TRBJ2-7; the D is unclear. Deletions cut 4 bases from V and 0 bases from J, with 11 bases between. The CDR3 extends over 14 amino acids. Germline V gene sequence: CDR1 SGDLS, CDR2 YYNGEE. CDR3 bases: TGTGCCAGCAGCCCCCGCCCCAGCTCCTACGAGCAGTACTTC. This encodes CASSPRPSSYEQYF.

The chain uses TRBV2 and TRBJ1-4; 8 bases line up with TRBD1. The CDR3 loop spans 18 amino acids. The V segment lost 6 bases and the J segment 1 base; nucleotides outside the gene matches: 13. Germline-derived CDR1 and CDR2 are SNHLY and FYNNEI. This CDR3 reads CASRSGQGRDLTNEKLFF. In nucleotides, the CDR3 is TGTGCCAGCAGATCTGGACAGGGCCGGGATTTAACTAATGAAAAACTGTTTTTT.

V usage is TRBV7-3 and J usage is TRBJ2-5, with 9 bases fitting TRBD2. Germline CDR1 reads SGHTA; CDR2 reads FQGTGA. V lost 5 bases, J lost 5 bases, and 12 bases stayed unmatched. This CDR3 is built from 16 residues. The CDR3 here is CASSPRGSGGSETQYF. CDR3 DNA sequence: TGTGCCAGCAGCCCTAGGGGTAGCGGGGGCTCGGAGACCCAGTACTTC. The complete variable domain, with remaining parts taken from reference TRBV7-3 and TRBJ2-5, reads GAGVSQTPSNKVTEKGKYVELRCDPISGHTALYWYRQSLGQGPEFLIYFQGTGAADDSGLPNDRFFAVRPEGSVSTLKIQRTERGDSAVYLCASSPRGSGGSETQYFGPGTRLLVL.

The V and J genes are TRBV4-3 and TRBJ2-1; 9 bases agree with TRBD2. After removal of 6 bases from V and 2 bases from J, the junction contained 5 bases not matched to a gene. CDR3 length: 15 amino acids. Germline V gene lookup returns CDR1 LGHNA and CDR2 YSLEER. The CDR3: CASSRVAGAYNEQFF. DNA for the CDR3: TGCGCCAGCAGTAGGGTAGCGGGGGCCTACAATGAGCAGTTCTTC.